The clone carrying this TCR beta chain has more than one count but fewer than ten. Its antigen is as yet unknown. What was sequenced were expressed TCRB transcripts, since all of the isolated RNA had been reverse transcribed. Measured with immunoSEQ multiplex PCR; TCRdb has only the in-frame clones, and not every one. The sample consists of 250,000 to 350,000 clones, 11% of them appearing once. The CDR3 contains 15 residues. J was trimmed by 4 bases and V by 7 bases; bases with no gene match: 8. Germline CDR1 is MNHNY and CDR2 is SVGAGI (reference sequence). This specimen comes from a study of beta chain features in type 1 diabetes. Study in general: Patients did not differ from healthy donors in age, gender or cell yield.

The study, taken as a whole, reports: There was no resolution here of whether HLA type influences TCRB rearrangement. TCRB repertoires of naive, central memory and Treg cells appeared more similar among patients than among healthy donors.

Sequenced material: naive CD4+ T cells from blood. This chain connects TRBV6-6 to TRBJ1-5; 9 positions match TRBD1. This TCR was sampled from a woman in her 30s in good health. CDR3 nucleotide sequence: TGTGCCAGCACCTCCGGGACAGGGAGAAATCAGCCCCAGCATTTT. Translation gives CASTSGTGRNQPQHF.